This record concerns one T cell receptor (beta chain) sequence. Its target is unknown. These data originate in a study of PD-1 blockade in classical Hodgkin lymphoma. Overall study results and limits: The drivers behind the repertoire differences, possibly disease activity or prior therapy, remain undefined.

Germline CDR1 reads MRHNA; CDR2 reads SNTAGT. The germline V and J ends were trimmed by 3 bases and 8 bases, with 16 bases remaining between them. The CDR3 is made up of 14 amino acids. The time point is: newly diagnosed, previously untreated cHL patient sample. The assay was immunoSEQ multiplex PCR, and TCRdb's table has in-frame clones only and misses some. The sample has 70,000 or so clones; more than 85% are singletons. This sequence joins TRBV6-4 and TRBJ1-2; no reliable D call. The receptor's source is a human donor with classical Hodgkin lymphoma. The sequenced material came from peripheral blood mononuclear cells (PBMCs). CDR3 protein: CASSEFGEGGGYTF. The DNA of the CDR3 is TGTGCCAGCAGTGAATTTGGTGAGGGCGGGGGCTACACCTTC.